Each of the 11 T cell receptor beta chains below was sequenced from the same sample in a study of neoadjuvant nivolumab and ipilimumab in lung cancer. The table came from immunoSEQ multiplex PCR; TCRdb's copy has only in-frame clones and leaves some out. The sample carries 15,000 to 20,000 clones, 65% to 85% recorded once. The specimen was tumor tissue, collected after neoadjuvant nivolumab, alone or with ipilimumab, at or shortly before surgery. Receptors originate from an adult with non-small cell lung cancer.

In regard to this clone: This may arise from a read error, as a much more abundant clone is one base away. CDR3 in DNA: TGTGCCAGCAGCTCGGGACACCAGAACACTGAAGCTTTCTTT. This codes for CASSSGHQNTEAFF. The chain links TRBV7-8 to TRBJ1-1; perhaps TRBD1 as D (6 bases). V lost 4 bases and J 1 base, leaving 10 bases between the germline ends. The CDR3 totals 14 residues. Germline-derived CDR1 and CDR2 are SGHVS and FQNEAQ.

A remark on this clone: An end of the junction does not agree with germline; a read error may underlie this. This chain joins TRBV5-1 and TRBJ2-2, with TRBD1 matching over 8 bases. Germline CDR1 and CDR2: SGHRS and YFSETQ. The CDR3 is made up of 15 amino acids. This CDR3 reads CASSLETGDTGELFF. The CDR3 DNA is TGCGCTAGCAGCCTCGAGACAGGGGACACCGGGGAGCTGTTTTTT.

V and J are TRBV10-1 and TRBJ2-3, with D perhaps TRBD1 (5 bases). This CDR3 spans 14 amino acids. Germline V gives CDR1 WNHNN, CDR2 SYGVQD (reference sequence). Trimming removed 2 bases at V and 2 bases at J, with 8 bases between. CDR3 protein: CASSEDSPTDTQYF. The CDR3 nucleotides read TGCGCCAGCAGTGAGGACAGCCCCACAGATACGCAGTATTTT.

The chain recombines TRBV15 with TRBJ1-4; TRBD1 matches at 10 bases. The CDR3 runs to 15 residues. Germline CDR1 reads LNHNV; CDR2 reads YYDKDF (reference sequence). V lost 4 bases to trimming and J lost 7 bases; unmatched junction nucleotides: 6. The CDR3 coding sequence is TGTGCCACCAGCACCGGACAGGGGGGGAGTGAAAAACTGTTTTTT. This sequence encodes CATSTGQGGSEKLFF.

The rearrangement uses TRBV6-5 and TRBJ1-3, with D maybe TRBD1 (6 bases). V was trimmed by 10 bases and J by 0 bases, leaving 13 bases between them. Germline V gene sequence: CDR1 MNHEY, CDR2 SVGAGI. The CDR3 is 14 residues long. Here the CDR3 reads CAISGTSSGNTIYF. The CDR3 nucleotides are TGTGCCATCTCCGGGACATCCTCTGGAAACACCATATATTTT.

This clone is large (0.1 to 1%) in the sample. The V gene is TRBV6-1, the J gene TRBJ1-6; no reliable D call. The germline V gene has CDR1 MNHNS and CDR2 SASEGT. The V and J ends lost 3 bases and 7 bases respectively, with 10 bases between them. The CDR3 consists of 14 residues. The CDR3 here is CASSEVGENSPLHF. The CDR3 DNA reads as TGTGCCAGCAGTGAGGTCGGGGAGAATTCACCCCTCCACTTT.

V and J are TRBV5-1 and TRBJ1-5, with D possibly TRBD1 on 5 matching bases. V gave up 4 bases and J gave up 0 bases, with 14 bases separating them. CDR1 is SGHRS, CDR2 YFSETQ, per germline. The CDR3 totals 16 residues. The chain's CDR3 is CASSLQGGDSNQPQHF. The CDR3 nucleotides are TGCGCCAGCAGCCTGCAGGGAGGGGATAGCAATCAGCCCCAGCATTTT.

V usage is TRBV18 and J usage is TRBJ1-1, with D maybe TRBD1 (5 bases). The CDR3 has 13 amino acids. Germline CDR1 KGHSH, CDR2 LQKENI. The V end was cut by 8 bases, the J end by 1 base, with 11 bases between. CDR3 residues: CASRSQGNTEAFF. The DNA for the CDR3 is TGTGCCAGCCGAAGCCAGGGGAACACTGAAGCTTTCTTT.

The chain recombines TRBV7-8 with TRBJ1-2, with unresolved D. Germline loops: CDR1 SGHVS, CDR2 FQNEAQ. There are 20 residues in the CDR3. Between the trimmed V and J ends, which lost 2 bases and 0 bases, there was a span of 25 bases. The CDR3 here is CASSLRPITFQPDPNYGYTF. In nucleotides, the CDR3 is TGTGCCAGCAGCTTACGGCCGATAACTTTCCAACCTGATCCTAACTATGGCTACACCTTC.

CDR3 in amino acids: CASSVGGLTLDTIYF. The CDR3 DNA sequence: TGTGCCAGCAGCGTAGGGGGTCTCACTCTGGACACCATATATTTT. The rearrangement joins TRBV9 to TRBJ1-3; unclear D gene. V lost 0 bases to trimming and J lost 8 bases, with 15 bases between them. Looked up from germline, CDR1 is SGDLS and CDR2 is YYNGEE. The CDR3 has 15 amino acids.

The chain joins TRBV2 to TRBJ1-1, with 10 bases identical to TRBD1. J lost 4 bases, V lost 6 bases, and 8 bases had no gene match. This CDR3 contains 15 residues. Germline assignment: CDR1 SNHLY and CDR2 FYNNEI. CDR3 region: CASRPSDRGTTEAFF. The CDR3 DNA sequence: TGTGCCAGCAGACCCTCGGACAGGGGGACCACTGAAGCTTTCTTT. Looking up the rest from reference TRBV2 and TRBJ1-1 gives the full variable domain: EPEVTQTPSHQVTQMGQEVILRCVPISNHLYFYWYRQILGQKVEFLVSFYNNEISEKSEIFDDQFSVERPDGSNFTLKIRSTKLEDSAMYFCASRPSDRGTTEAFFGQGTRLTVV.